The clone carrying this T cell receptor (beta chain) was detected only a few times. This specimen comes from a study of T cells in Graves' hyperthyroidism and ophthalmopathy. CDR3 size: 13 residues. Trimming cost V 4 bases and J 2 bases, with 5 bases left between them. RNA transcripts were the template for amplifying TCR beta CDR3 regions. The primer set for the first-round RT-PCR of the TCR CDR3 was HTBI. MiXCR, applied by TCRdb to the multiplex PCR reads, yields one record per CDR3 protein. The table has hundreds of thousands of distinct CDR3 sequences, roughly 15% seen once. The receptor was derived from a woman aged 30 to 39 with Graves' hyperthyroidism. The chain uses TRBV12-3 or TRBV12-4 and TRBJ2-2; D is unresolved. Source material: blood. The CDR3 nucleotides read TGTGCCAGCAGTTATAGTAACACCGGGGAGCTGTTTTTT. Encoded protein: CASSYSNTGELFF.